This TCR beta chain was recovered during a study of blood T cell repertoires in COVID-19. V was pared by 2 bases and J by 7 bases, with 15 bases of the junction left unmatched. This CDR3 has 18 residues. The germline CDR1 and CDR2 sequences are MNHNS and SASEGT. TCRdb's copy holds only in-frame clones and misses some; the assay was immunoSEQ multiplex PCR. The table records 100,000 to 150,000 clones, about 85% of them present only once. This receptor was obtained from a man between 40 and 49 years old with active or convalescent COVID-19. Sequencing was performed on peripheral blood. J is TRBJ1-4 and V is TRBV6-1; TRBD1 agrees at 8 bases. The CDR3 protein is CASSERSQGARRGEKLFF. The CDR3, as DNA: TGTGCCAGCAGTGAAAGGAGTCAGGGGGCGCGGCGGGGTGAAAAACTGTTTTTT.